This TCR beta chain comes out of a study of vaccination effects on CD4 cells after COVID-19. Study-level results: Common cold coronavirus cross-reactivity was shown by only 1 of 255 vaccine-induced clones in healthy vaccinees.

V gave up 3 bases and J gave up 5 bases, with 10 bases separating them. From germline, CDR1 is WNHNN and CDR2 SYGVQD (reference sequence). The CDR3 extends over 13 amino acids. Libraries were prepared by immunoSEQ multiplex PCR; TCRdb keeps only in-frame clonotypes and omits some of them. The table lists around 30,000 clones, around three quarters of them singletons, with under 4% in the top ten. It was after approximately 10 days of culture that CD4+ T cells were isolated. Notes on this clone: Its specificity is unknown.

The sample was CD4+ T cells from PBMCs cultured without peptide, taken before COVID-19 vaccination. This receptor was obtained from a human donor who received a COVID-19 vaccine. V and J are TRBV10-1 and TRBJ2-5; D call uncertain. CDR3 region: CASSDQDMETQYF. CDR3 nucleotides: TGCGCCAGCAGTGATCAGGATATGGAGACCCAGTACTTC.